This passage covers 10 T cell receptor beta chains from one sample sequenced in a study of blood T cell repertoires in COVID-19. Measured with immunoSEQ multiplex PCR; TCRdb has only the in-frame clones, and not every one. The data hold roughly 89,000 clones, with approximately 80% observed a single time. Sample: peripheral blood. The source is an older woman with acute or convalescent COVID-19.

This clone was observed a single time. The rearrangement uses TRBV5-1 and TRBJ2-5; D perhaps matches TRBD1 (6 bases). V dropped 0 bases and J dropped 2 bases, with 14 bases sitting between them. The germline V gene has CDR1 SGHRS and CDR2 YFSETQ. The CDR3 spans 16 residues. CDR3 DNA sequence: TGCGCCAGCAGCTTGGGGGGGCACGGATTACAAGAGACCCAGTACTTC. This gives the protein CASSLGGHGLQETQYF.

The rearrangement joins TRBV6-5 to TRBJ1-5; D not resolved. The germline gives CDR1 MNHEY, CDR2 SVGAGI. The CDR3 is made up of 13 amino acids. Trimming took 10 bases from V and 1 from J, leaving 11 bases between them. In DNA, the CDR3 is TGTGCCACCGAATTGGCCAGCAATCAGCCCCAGCATTTT. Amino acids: CATELASNQPQHF.

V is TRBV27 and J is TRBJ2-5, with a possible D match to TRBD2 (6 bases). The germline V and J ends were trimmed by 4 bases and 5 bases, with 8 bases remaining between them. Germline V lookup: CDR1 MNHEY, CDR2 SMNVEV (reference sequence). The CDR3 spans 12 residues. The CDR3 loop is CASSSRGETQYF. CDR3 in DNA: TGTGCCAGCAGTTCCCGGGGGGAGACCCAGTACTTC.

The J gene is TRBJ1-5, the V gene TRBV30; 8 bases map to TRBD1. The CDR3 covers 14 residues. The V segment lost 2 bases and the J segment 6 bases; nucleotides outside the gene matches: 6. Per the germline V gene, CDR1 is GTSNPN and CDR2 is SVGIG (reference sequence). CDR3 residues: CAWSRPGGPQPQHF. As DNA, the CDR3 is TGTGCCTGGAGTCGTCCAGGGGGCCCTCAGCCCCAGCATTTT.

CDR3 amino acids: CASSSRTDTQYF. DNA for the CDR3: TGTGCCAGCTCGTCGCGGACAGATACGCAGTATTTT. The chain uses TRBV18 and TRBJ2-3; no firm D call. In germline, CDR1 is KGHSH, CDR2 LQKENI. V was shortened by 6 bases and J by 3 bases, with 7 bases between the two germline ends. The CDR3 covers 12 residues.

CDR3 bases: TGTGCCAGCAGTGGACCCGGGGGCACAGATACGCAGTATTTT. Amino acids: CASSGPGGTDTQYF. The rearrangement uses TRBV6-6 and TRBJ2-3; tentatively, D is TRBD2 (5 bases). Germline V lookup: CDR1 MNHNY, CDR2 SVGAGI (reference sequence). This CDR3 has 14 amino acids. V was shortened by 5 bases and J by 1 base, with 10 bases between the two germline ends.

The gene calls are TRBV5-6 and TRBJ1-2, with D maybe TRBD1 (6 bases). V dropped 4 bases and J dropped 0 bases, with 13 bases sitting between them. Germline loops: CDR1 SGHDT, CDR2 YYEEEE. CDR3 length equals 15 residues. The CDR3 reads CASSIQGRANYGYTF. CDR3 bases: TGTGCCAGCAGCATACAGGGACGAGCTAACTATGGCTACACCTTC.

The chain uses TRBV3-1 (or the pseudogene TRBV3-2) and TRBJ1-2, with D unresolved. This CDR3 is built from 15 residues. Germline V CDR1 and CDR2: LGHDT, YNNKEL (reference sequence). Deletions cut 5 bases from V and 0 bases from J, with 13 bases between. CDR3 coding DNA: TGTGCCAGCAGCTCTATCTCCCTAGCTAACTATGGCTACACCTTC. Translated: CASSSISLANYGYTF.

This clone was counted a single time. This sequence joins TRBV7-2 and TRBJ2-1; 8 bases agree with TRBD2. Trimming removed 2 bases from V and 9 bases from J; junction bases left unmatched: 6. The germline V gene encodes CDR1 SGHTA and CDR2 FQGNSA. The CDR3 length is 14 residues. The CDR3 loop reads CASSLRLAIGEQFF. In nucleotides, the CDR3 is TGTGCCAGCAGCTTAAGACTAGCGATAGGTGAGCAGTTCTTC.

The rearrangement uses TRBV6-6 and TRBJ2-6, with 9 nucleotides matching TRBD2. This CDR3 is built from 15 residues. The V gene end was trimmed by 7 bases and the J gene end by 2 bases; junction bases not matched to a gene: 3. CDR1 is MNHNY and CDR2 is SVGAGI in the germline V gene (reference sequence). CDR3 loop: CASTAGGAGANVLTF. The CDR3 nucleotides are TGTGCCAGCACCGCGGGGGGGGCTGGGGCCAACGTCCTGACTTTC.